These 29 T cell receptor beta chains share one sample of origin, sequenced in a study of cytomegalovirus exposure and HLA in healthy donors. The PCR was carried out with 60 Vbeta primers and 13 Jbeta primers. Assay: immunoSEQ multiplex PCR; the TCRdb copy retains only in-frame clones and omits some. The data hold tens of thousands of clones, with over 60% observed a single time. Sample: PBMCs. The receptor set was obtained from a man aged 45-65 years in good health and CMV-seropositive.

The V gene is TRBV14, the J gene TRBJ2-2; D perhaps matches TRBD1 (6 bases). This CDR3 has 14 residues. The V end lost 4 bases, the J end lost 6 bases, and 12 bases lay between the germline ends. Germline assignment: CDR1 SGHDN and CDR2 FVKESK. CDR3 in DNA: TGTGCCAGCAGCCGAGGGACATTATCCGGGGAGCTGTTTTTT. Translation gives CASSRGTLSGELFF.

The sample holds one count of this clone. The rearrangement links TRBV9 to TRBJ1-2, with 9 nucleotides matching TRBD1. The CDR3 extends over 13 amino acids. Germline V gives CDR1 SGDLS, CDR2 YYNGEE. Losses at the gene ends were 4 bases for V and 7 bases for J; bases not matched to a gene: 5. The CDR3 nucleotides are TGTGCCAGCAGCCCAGGGACAGGGCCTGGCTACACCTTC. Translating it yields CASSPGTGPGYTF.

The gene calls are TRBV14 and TRBJ2-7; 7 bases fit TRBD1. CDR1 is SGHDN and CDR2 is FVKESK in the germline V gene. Germline trimming cut 1 base from V and 4 bases from J; bases unmatched to any gene: 7. The CDR3 contains 15 residues. The CDR3 DNA follows: TGTGCCAGCAGCCAAGGGACAGGCCCTATTTACGAGCAGTACTTC. The encoded protein is CASSQGTGPIYEQYF.

This clone was counted a few times. The chain employs TRBV6-1 and TRBJ1-1; D unresolved. V lost 3 bases and J 7 bases, leaving 6 bases between the germline ends. The germline V gene has CDR1 MNHNS and CDR2 SASEGT. The CDR3 spans 11 residues. CDR3 sequence reads: CASSESNEAFF. The DNA of the CDR3 is TGTGCCAGCAGTGAGTCCAATGAAGCTTTCTTT.

The chain has TRBV30 and TRBJ1-2, with D perhaps TRBD1 (5 bases). Germline V lookup: CDR1 GTSNPN, CDR2 SVGIG (reference sequence). The V and J ends lost 2 bases and 2 bases respectively, with 6 bases between them. The CDR3 is 12 residues long. The CDR3 loop reads CAWSRGNYGYTF. The CDR3 nucleotides read TGTGCCTGGAGTCGGGGGAACTATGGCTACACCTTC.

V is TRBV19 and J is TRBJ2-3; tentative D call: TRBD1 (5 bases). CDR3 length: 14 residues. Germline V CDR1 and CDR2: LNHDA, SQIVND (reference sequence). V lost 3 bases, J lost 2 bases, and 9 bases lay in between. Here the CDR3 reads CASSIKGDTDTQYF. The CDR3 bases are TGTGCCAGTAGTATTAAAGGGGACACAGATACGCAGTATTTT.

The chain has TRBV6-1 and TRBJ2-7; 10 positions agree with TRBD2. Trimming removed 3 bases from V and 3 bases from J; junction bases left unmatched: 11. Germline V lookup: CDR1 MNHNS, CDR2 SASEGT. The CDR3 covers 17 residues. The DNA of the CDR3 is TGTGCCAGCAGTGACCCCAGGAATAGCGGGAGGCACTACGAGCAGTACTTC. Protein product: CASSDPRNSGRHYEQYF.

The V and J genes are TRBV7-9 and TRBJ2-7; D might be TRBD1 (6 bases). This CDR3 comprises 12 residues. Germline V CDR1 and CDR2: SEHNR, FQNEAQ (reference sequence). Trimming cost V 5 bases and J 5 bases, with 10 bases left between them. For the CDR3, the DNA is TGTGCCAGCAGCGGACAGAGCCACGAGCAGTACTTC. Its translation: CASSGQSHEQYF.

This clone appeared a single time. The J gene is TRBJ2-7, the V gene TRBV5-4; 11 bases line up with TRBD2. The CDR3 runs to 16 residues. Germline CDR1 SGHNT, CDR2 YYREEE (reference sequence). Trimming removed 3 bases from V and 5 bases from J; junction bases left unmatched: 10. CDR3 protein: CASSWIAGGPFHEQYF. The CDR3 region has the DNA TGTGCCAGCAGCTGGATAGCGGGGGGGCCCTTCCACGAGCAGTACTTC.

The chain carries TRBV7-9 and TRBJ2-2; no clear D. V shed 3 bases and J shed 5 bases, with 7 bases lying between them. This CDR3 has 13 residues. CDR1 is SEHNR, CDR2 FQNEAQ, per germline (reference sequence). The CDR3 region has the DNA TGTGCCAGCAGCTTGACTGAGACCGGGGAGCTGTTTTTT. It codes for CASSLTETGELFF.

V usage is TRBV7-3 and J usage is TRBJ2-2, with D possibly being TRBD2 (5 bases). The CDR3 consists of 14 residues. Trimming left V 5 bases short and J 4 bases short, with 11 bases between. The germline gives CDR1 SGHTA, CDR2 FQGTGA. Written as DNA, the CDR3 is TGTGCCAGCAGCCCCTCTACTAGCACCGGGGAGCTGTTTTTT. The encoded protein is CASSPSTSTGELFF.

The chain couples TRBV29-1 to TRBJ2-2; 8 positions agree with TRBD2. CDR3 length: 13 amino acids. The germline gives CDR1 SQVTM, CDR2 ANQGSEA. Trimming removed 5 bases from V and 4 bases from J; junction bases left unmatched: 3. The CDR3 DNA sequence: TGCAGCGTTAGGACTAGCTTCACCGGGGAGCTGTTTTTT. It translates to CSVRTSFTGELFF.

This clone was observed once. The CDR3 protein is CASGLRDRSNQPQHF. The CDR3 coding sequence is TGTGCTAGTGGTCTCCGGGACAGGAGCAATCAGCCCCAGCATTTT. The V gene is TRBV12-5, the J gene TRBJ1-5, with TRBD1 identical over 8 bases. Germline CDR1 LGHNT, CDR2 FRNRAP. The CDR3 consists of 15 residues. Trimming took 5 bases from V and 1 from J; bases not matched to a gene: 4.

V and J are TRBV5-4 and TRBJ2-5; D might be TRBD2 (6 bases). The J call is in doubt because the DNA end fits TRBJ2-7 better. The CDR3 is made up of 15 amino acids. Germline V CDR1 and CDR2: SGHNT, YYREEE (reference sequence). The CDR3: CASSGRKGNDYEQYF. The CDR3 coding sequence is TGTGCCAGCAGCGGGAGGAAGGGAAACGACTACGAGCAGTACTTC.

The genes are TRBV25-1 and TRBJ2-5; TRBD1 aligns across 7 bases. Germline-derived CDR1 and CDR2 are MGHDK and SYGVNS. Trimming at V came to 4 bases and at J to 5 bases, leaving 10 bases not matched to a gene. This CDR3 spans 15 amino acids. This CDR3 reads CASSATTGLGETQYF. In DNA, the CDR3 is TGTGCCAGCAGTGCAACGACAGGGTTGGGGGAGACCCAGTACTTC.

This clone was seen only once. The chain recombines TRBV6-5 with TRBJ1-2; D might be TRBD1 (6 bases). The germline V and J ends were trimmed by 5 bases and 6 bases, with 19 bases remaining between them. Germline values: CDR1 MNHEY, CDR2 SVGAGI. The CDR3 is 15 amino acids. CDR3 nucleotide sequence: TGTGCCAGCAGTCTCGCCCCCAGGGGCGCGAATGGCTACACCTTC. It specifies CASSLAPRGANGYTF.

The chain joins TRBV11-3 to TRBJ2-5, with unresolved D. Germline V gene data show CDR1 as SGHNT and CDR2 as YENEEA. The CDR3 runs to 13 residues. V dropped 0 bases and J dropped 2 bases, with 4 bases sitting between them. CDR3 sequence (DNA): TGTGCCAGCAGCTTAGACAGTCAAGAGACCCAGTACTTC. Its translation is CASSLDSQETQYF.

This chain uses TRBV5-1 with TRBJ2-3; 8 nucleotides line up with TRBD1. This CDR3 has 15 residues. V shed 2 bases, J shed 3 bases, and the junction held 5 bases outside the gene matches. Germline V gives CDR1 SGHRS, CDR2 YFSETQ. DNA for the CDR3: TGCGCCAGCAGCTTAGGGACAGGTCCAACAGATACGCAGTATTTT. Encoded protein: CASSLGTGPTDTQYF.

The V and J genes are TRBV27 and TRBJ2-7; D perhaps matches TRBD2 (5 bases). Trimming cost V 5 bases and J 3 bases, with 14 bases left between them. CDR1 MNHEY and CDR2 SMNVEV come from the germline V gene (reference sequence). The CDR3 runs 14 residues. CDR3 nucleotide sequence: TGTGCCAGCAGTCCGAGAGGGCCCTACTACGAGCAGTACTTC. It specifies CASSPRGPYYEQYF.

Only one count was recorded for this clone. The V gene is TRBV5-1, the J gene TRBJ1-1; D is possibly TRBD1 (5 bases). Germline V CDR1 and CDR2: SGHRS, YFSETQ. CDR3 length: 17 amino acids. The V and J ends lost 0 bases and 1 base respectively, with 16 bases between them. CDR3 bases: TGCGCCAGCAGCTTGGCTCCCAGGGTTAGAGGGAACACTGAAGCTTTCTTT. This gives the protein CASSLAPRVRGNTEAFF.

V usage is TRBV28 and J usage is TRBJ2-5; D is ambiguous. This CDR3 has 14 residues. CDR1 MDHEN and CDR2 SYDVKM come from the germline V gene. V was clipped by 2 bases and J by 4 bases, with 11 bases between them. The CDR3 region is CASSLSSPVETQYF. CDR3 sequence (DNA): TGTGCCAGCAGTTTAAGTTCTCCAGTAGAGACCCAGTACTTC.

The rearrangement uses TRBV15 and TRBJ2-1; 8 bases align to TRBD2. The CDR3 runs 12 residues. The V segment lost 11 bases and the J segment 10 bases; nucleotides outside the gene matches: 10. CDR1 and CDR2 from the germline V gene are LNHNV and YYDKDF (reference sequence). CDR3 coding DNA: TGTGCCTCACGAGGGACTAGGGAAGAGCAGTTCTTC. Translated: CASRGTREEQFF.

The CDR3: CASSGDDRAEQYF. The CDR3 coding sequence is TGTGCCAGCAGCGGAGACGACAGGGCTGAGCAGTACTTC. The gene calls are TRBV7-9 and TRBJ2-7; 7 bases are shared with TRBD1. Germline V CDR1 and CDR2: SEHNR, FQNEAQ (reference sequence). V lost 5 bases and J lost 7; bases outside the gene matches: 8. The CDR3 has 13 amino acids. Together with reference TRBV7-9 and TRBJ2-7, the CDR3 gives the full variable domain: DTGVSQNPRHKITKRGQNVTFRCDPISEHNRLYWYRQTLGQGPEFLTYFQNEAQLEKSRLLSDRFSAERPKGSFSTLEIQRTEQGDSAMYLCASSGDDRAEQYFGPGTRLTVT.

The chain joins TRBV4-3 to TRBJ1-2, with D tentatively TRBD1 (6 bases). Per the germline V gene, CDR1 is LGHNA and CDR2 is YSLEER. This CDR3 contains 19 residues. Trimming removed 0 bases from V and 6 bases from J, with 26 bases in between. The DNA for the CDR3 is TGCGCCAGCAGCCAAGAACTCCCGATATGGGGTAGGGGACATGATGGCTACACCTTC. Translation: CASSQELPIWGRGHDGYTF.

V usage is TRBV6-1 and J usage is TRBJ2-3; 8 nucleotides match TRBD1. Trimming cost V 1 base and J 2 bases; bases outside gene matches: 2. Per germline, CDR1 MNHNS and CDR2 SASEGT. The CDR3 loop spans 15 amino acids. The CDR3 DNA follows: TGTGCCAGCAGTGAAGGGACAGGGCACACAGATACGCAGTATTTT. Residues: CASSEGTGHTDTQYF.

The V and J genes are TRBV30 and TRBJ1-2; 9 bases map to TRBD1. The CDR3 extends over 14 amino acids. Trimming took 8 bases from V and 4 from J; bases not matched to a gene: 11. Germline loops: CDR1 GTSNPN, CDR2 SVGIG (reference sequence). The CDR3 nucleotides read TGTGCCGGACCACAGGGGGCGAGTTCCTATGGCTACACCTTC. Its protein is CAGPQGASSYGYTF.

The genes are TRBV4-1 and TRBJ2-2; D gene unclear. Germline lookup yields CDR1 MGHRA and CDR2 YSYEKL. The CDR3 is made up of 18 amino acids. Trimming pared 1 base from V and 0 bases from J, leaving 15 bases between. The CDR3 DNA sequence: TGCGCCAGCAGCCAAGTCGTGCCAGAGAGCGCGAACACCGGGGAGCTGTTTTTT. Translated: CASSQVVPESANTGELFF.

The gene calls are TRBV2 and TRBJ2-7, with 7 positions matching TRBD2. CDR1 SNHLY and CDR2 FYNNEI come from the germline V gene. This CDR3 spans 14 amino acids. V was clipped by 4 bases and J by 2 bases; unmatched bases: 5. CDR3 bases: TGTGCCAGCAGTGTGACCGGACTAGCCTACGAGCAGTACTTC. Its translation is CASSVTGLAYEQYF.

The chain uses TRBV7-9 and TRBJ2-1; 8 bases are a match to TRBD1. The CDR3 loop spans 15 amino acids. Germline V gene data show CDR1 as SEHNR and CDR2 as FQNEAQ (reference sequence). With 5 bases clipped from V and 7 bases from J, the junction kept 10 bases outside the gene matches. The DNA of the CDR3 is TGTGCCAGCAGCAACGTCAGGGGGCAGCTGAATGAGCAGTTCTTC. Protein: CASSNVRGQLNEQFF.